This entry concerns a single T cell receptor beta chain. This entry is derived from a study of blood T cell repertoires in COVID-19. As originally analysed: Estimation of nucleated cell counts relied on the amplification of reference gene primers. The table came from immunoSEQ multiplex PCR; TCRdb's copy has only in-frame clones and leaves some out. The DNA was the basis for D and trimming; V, J and clone size are from that table. Found here are approximately 76,000 clones, around 90% of them singletons; the top ten hold around 40%. CDR1 and CDR2 (germline): SGHDN, FVKESK. CDR3 length: 14 amino acids. J gave up 11 bases and V 1 base, and 10 bases lay outside the gene matches.

V usage is TRBV14 and J usage is TRBJ1-1; 7 bases agree with TRBD1. The receptor was derived from a human donor in a cohort sampled during active COVID-19. Sample: peripheral blood. The CDR3 spells CASSQGSMGRGAFF. Written as DNA, the CDR3 is TGTGCCAGCAGCCAAGGAAGCATGGGCAGGGGGGCTTTCTTT. The entire variable domain, with the rest obtained from reference TRBV14 and TRBJ1-1, is as follows: EAGVTQFPSHSVIEKGQTVTLRCDPISGHDNLYWYRRVMGKEIKFLLHFVKESKQDESGMPNNRFLAERTGGTYSTLKVQPAELEDSGVYFCASSQGSMGRGAFFGQGTRLTVV.